The clone carrying this T cell receptor beta chain was picked up a small number of times. Its target is not known. The use of a sample-barcoded 5' primer and a J-beta primer mix characterized a second PCR of roughly 6 to 11 cycles. TCRdb redid the calling of the 5' RACE reads with MiXCR, one entry per CDR3 protein. Of 1,500,000 or so distinct CDR3 sequences in the sample, less than 45% were seen once. This entry is derived from a study of blood T cells in healthy people across ages. Study results and caveats: Long-lived and aged donors differed, with more naive CD4+ cells and higher diversity in the long-lived.

The source of this sequence is a woman aged 18-30 years in good health. Material for sequencing was blood.

DNA of the CDR3: TGTGCCAGCAGCTCCCCCAGGGATCACCAAGAGACCCAGTACTTC. Translating it yields CASSSPRDHQETQYF. This chain links TRBV28 with TRBJ2-5; perhaps TRBD1 as D (5 bases). CDR3 length: 15 residues. CDR1 and CDR2 (germline): MDHEN, SYDVKM. Trimming shortened V by 6 bases and J by 0 bases, and 14 bases separated the two germline ends.